Listed below are T cell receptor beta chains from one sample, sequenced in a study of neoadjuvant nivolumab and ipilimumab in lung cancer. Assay used: immunoSEQ multiplex PCR; TCRdb lists only in-frame clones, some missing. The table records tens of thousands of clones, 85% to 90% of them present only once. The sample was blood, taken before neoadjuvant nivolumab, alone or with ipilimumab. All receptors come from an adult with non-small cell lung cancer. Some clones in this sample may be carry-over from other donors' samples. CDR3s include the opening cysteine and the closing phenylalanine or tryptophan. The order of the fields is D gene, clone size, J gene, V gene, CDR3 protein, CDR3 DNA. A D gene is named only where the DNA matches it firmly. Clone size, where shown, is once, few, many, or a class for clones that have expanded.

- | - | TRBJ1-3 | TRBV9 | CASSVMPHSGNTIYF | TGTGCCAGCAGCGTAATGCCCCACTCTGGAAACACCATATATTTT
- | - | TRBJ2-4 | TRBV11-2 | CASSYRAAQNIQYF | TGTGCCAGCAGCTATCGGGCCGCACAAAACATTCAGTACTTC
- | - | TRBJ2-3 | TRBV7-3 | CASSPGRYTDTQYF | TGTGCCAGCAGCCCTGGGAGGTACACAGATACGCAGTATTTT
TRBD2 | few | TRBJ2-1 | TRBV19 | CASSIDPSGRVNEQFF | TGTGCCAGTAGTATAGACCCTAGCGGGAGAGTCAATGAGCAGTTCTTC
- | once | TRBJ2-5 | TRBV12-5 | CASGLGGGETQYF | TGTGCTAGTGGCTTGGGAGGCGGGGAGACCCAGTACTTC
- | - | TRBJ2-1 | TRBV30 | CAWSVTGAPLF | TGTGCCTGGAGTGTCACCGGGGCCCCTCTCTTC
- | - | TRBJ2-1 | TRBV6-5 | CASSYGGAARDEQFF | TGTGCCAGCAGTTACGGCGGTGCAGCTAGGGATGAGCAGTTCTTC
TRBD2 | - | TRBJ2-7 | TRBV7-6 | CASTPAGVYEQYF | TGTGCCAGCACCCCAGCGGGAGTCTACGAGCAGTACTTC
- | once | TRBJ1-4 | TRBV6-5 | CASSYSGRRGNEKLFF | TGTGCCAGCAGTTACTCCGGGCGACGGGGTAATGAAAAACTGTTTTTT
- | - | TRBJ2-7 | TRBV7-2 | CASSRGGTESSYEQYF | TGTGCCAGCAGCAGGGGGGGGACAGAGAGCTCCTACGAGCAGTACTTC
TRBD1 | - | TRBJ1-5 | TRBV6-5 | CASSYWTGQNQPQHF | TGTGCCAGCAGTTATTGGACAGGACAGAATCAGCCCCAGCATTTT
- | - | TRBJ2-1 | TRBV30 | CAWRVDNEQFF | TGTGCCTGGAGGGTGGACAATGAGCAGTTCTTC
TRBD2 | - | TRBJ2-1 | TRBV27 | CASRSSGRSNEQFF | TGTGCCAGCAGGTCTAGCGGGAGAAGCAATGAGCAGTTCTTC
TRBD2 | - | TRBJ2-1 | TRBV7-6 | CASSLASGRYNEQFF | TGTGCCAGCAGCTTAGCTAGCGGGAGGTATAATGAGCAGTTCTTC
TRBD1 | - | TRBJ2-1 | TRBV4-3 | CASSQLAGTGGNDEQFF | TGCGCCAGCAGCCAACTAGCCGGGACAGGGGGTAACGATGAGCAGTTCTTC
- | - | TRBJ2-7 | TRBV7-2 | CASSLVGYEQYF | TGTGCCAGCAGCTTAGTCGGGTACGAGCAGTACTTC
- | - | TRBJ1-1 | TRBV6-5 | CASSLQVNTEAFF | TGTGCCAGCAGCCTACAGGTGAACACTGAAGCTTTCTTT
TRBD1 | - | TRBJ1-5 | TRBV7-2 | CASSLAGGGQPQHF | TGTGCCAGCAGCTTGGCAGGGGGCGGTCAGCCCCAGCATTTT
- | once | TRBJ2-1 | TRBV11-2 | CASSRGGNNEQFF | TGTGCCAGCAGCAGGGGCGGAAACAATGAGCAGTTCTTC
TRBD2 | few | TRBJ2-1 | TRBV25-1 | CASRDSAGANNEQFF | TGTGCCAGCAGGGACTCAGCGGGAGCCAACAATGAGCAGTTCTTC
- | - | TRBJ1-2 | TRBV10-3 | CAISGDAGYTF | TGTGCCATCAGTGGGGATGCTGGCTACACCTTC
- | - | TRBJ1-2 | TRBV10-2 | CASVQGNYGYTF | TGCGCCAGCGTACAGGGAAACTATGGCTACACCTTC
- | - | TRBJ2-7 | TRBV2 | CASNRARTVHEQYF | TGTGCCAGTAACCGAGCCCGGACAGTCCACGAGCAGTACTTC